Sequencing of this TCR beta chain was carried out in a study of shared clonotypes between healthy human individuals. Study in general: Aged between 18 and 49, the donors were two women and a few men. Donors had three CD4 naive, three CD4 memory, two CD8 naive and one CD8 memory plate apiece.

General observations from the study: The study generally estimated greater richness for naive than memory subsets.

Germline CDR1 and CDR2: SGHTA and FQGNSA. CDR3 length equals 13 residues. V shed 0 bases and J shed 2 bases, with 3 bases lying between them. In the original workflow: Junction-only immunoSEQ data arrived without quality scores, meaning filtering differed. TCRdb's table, derived via immunoSEQ multiplex PCR, lists solely in-frame clones and lacks some. V, J and clone size reflect that table, while D and trimming were determined from the DNA. The sample lists more than 2,000,000 clones, more than 85% occurring once. Concerning this clone itself: Its target is not known.

This clonotype was sampled from a man between 18 and 29 years old in good health. Some clones in this sample may be carry-over from other donors' samples. The sample consisted of naive CD4+ T cells from PBMCs. Regarding subset: CD45RA+ positively selected. This sequence joins TRBV7-2 and TRBJ2-3; D remains unclear. In DNA form, the CDR3 reads TGTGCCAGCAGCTTAGCCATCACAGATACGCAGTATTTT. Protein sequence: CASSLAITDTQYF.